This T cell receptor beta chain was sequenced in a study of blood T cells in healthy people across ages. Study context: Researchers report that template switching captured about one barcoded beta molecule per two T cells. Study-level findings and limits: Age advanced and TCR beta diversity per million T cells fell, roughly linearly.

With a J-beta primer mix and a sample-barcoded 5' primer, a second PCR ran about 6 to 11 cycles. MiXCR was run by TCRdb on the 5' RACE reads, yielding one entry per CDR3 protein. The data show about a million distinct CDR3 sequences, with 51% seen just once and roughly 23% held by the top ten. This clonotype has a handful of counts. Its specificity is unknown. Germline CDR1 reads DFQATT; CDR2 reads SNEGSKA (reference sequence). V gave up 5 bases and J gave up 12 bases; unmatched junction bases: 18. The CDR3 is 15 amino acids. Caucasian individuals from Russia who were healthy and aged 6 to 90 acted as donors. Every donor gave roughly 9.6 milliliters of peripheral blood.

The TCR was taken from an older woman in good health. The sequenced sample consisted of blood. The chain uses TRBV20-1 and TRBJ2-1; 8 bases agree with TRBD2. CDR3 DNA: TGCAGTGCTCATAAAGGACTAGCTAAACATGGGGGGCAGTTCTTC. Amino acid sequence: CSAHKGLAKHGGQFF.